The sequence of this T cell receptor beta chain was determined in a study of OX40 agonist ivuxolimab in advanced cancers. Study-wide background: Dose-escalation patients had hepatocellular carcinoma, melanoma, renal cell or head and neck cancer.

Study-level results: The antigen specificity of the peripheral T cells (those that were expanded) was not determined.

On this clone: What it binds is unknown.

CDR1 is KGHSH and CDR2 is LQKENI in the germline V gene. The CDR3 totals 14 residues. The V end was cut by 3 bases, the J end by 2 bases, with 9 bases between. The table came from immunoSEQ multiplex PCR; TCRdb's copy has only in-frame clones and leaves some out. Here the sample spans around 62,000 clones, roughly 88% being singletons. The genes are TRBV18 and TRBJ2-3; no clear D. This receptor was identified in an adult with an advanced solid tumor such as melanoma, head and neck, liver or kidney cancer. The input for sequencing was CD4+ or CD8+ T cells sorted from blood, taken in a trial of the OX40 agonist ivuxolimab. CDR3 region: CASSPQSSTDTQYF. The CDR3 bases are TGTGCCAGCTCACCCCAGTCCTCCACAGATACGCAGTATTTT.